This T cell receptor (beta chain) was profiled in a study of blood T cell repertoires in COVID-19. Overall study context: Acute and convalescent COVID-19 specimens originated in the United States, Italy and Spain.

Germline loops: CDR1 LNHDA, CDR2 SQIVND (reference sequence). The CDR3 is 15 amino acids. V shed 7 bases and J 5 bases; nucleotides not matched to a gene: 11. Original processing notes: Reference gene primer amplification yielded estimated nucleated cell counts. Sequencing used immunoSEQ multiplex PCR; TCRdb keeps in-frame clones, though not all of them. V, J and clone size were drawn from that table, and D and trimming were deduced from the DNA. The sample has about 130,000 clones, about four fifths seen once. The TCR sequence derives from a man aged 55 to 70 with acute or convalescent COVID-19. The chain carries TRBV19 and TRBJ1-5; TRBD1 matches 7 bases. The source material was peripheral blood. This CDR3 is CASKAGQDTYQPQHF. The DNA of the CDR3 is TGTGCCAGTAAGGCCGGACAGGATACGTATCAGCCCCAGCATTTT.